This T cell receptor (beta chain) was recovered during a study of regulatory T cells in long-lasting Graves disease. Study-wide results and limits: Analysis covered peripheral blood alone, not thyroid tissue.

The time point denotes: persistent/refractory GD, antithyroid drugs over 5 years with positive TRAb. PBMC RNA served as the TCR library source. The authors drew patients from an endocrinology department in Xi'an, China. Both iRepertoire HTBI primers and Arm-PCR of CDR3 regions were used to build the TCR beta libraries. TCRdb redid the calling of the multiplex PCR reads with MiXCR, one entry per CDR3 protein. The data contain around 340,000 distinct CDR3 sequences, around a fifth of them singletons. Concerning this clonotype: The antigen is undetermined.

The origin of this receptor is a female donor with Graves disease. Sequencing was performed on peripheral blood mononuclear cells (PBMCs), taken when the disease was refractory, from a patient treated with antithyroid drugs.

The CDR3 nucleotides read TGCGCCAGCAGCCAAGATGGGGGGTCGGAGACCCAGTACTTC. Translated: CASSQDGGSETQYF. The chain couples TRBV4-1 to TRBJ2-5; D perhaps matches TRBD2 (6 bases). V lost 0 bases and J lost 5, with 10 bases in between. The length of the CDR3 is 14 residues. The germline V gene has CDR1 MGHRA and CDR2 YSYEKL.